This T cell receptor (beta chain) was captured in a study of neurological immune-mediated disorders. V shed 1 base and J 6 bases; nucleotides not matched to a gene: 7. The CDR3 spans 15 residues. From germline, CDR1 is SGHDT and CDR2 YYEEEE. TCRdb re-derived calls from the 5' RACE reads in MiXCR, one entry per CDR3 protein. This table has 87,000 or so distinct CDR3 sequences, around 3.3% appearing once. This clonotype appeared many times. The J gene is TRBJ1-1, the V gene TRBV5-6; 9 nucleotides agree with TRBD1. This TCR came from a woman in her late teens or twenties with multiple sclerosis. Sequencing was done on a sample of PBMCs. The CDR3 sequence: CASSLSGTGIPEAFF. The CDR3 region has the DNA TGTGCCAGCAGCTTGAGTGGGACAGGGATTCCTGAAGCTTTCTTT. Full variable domain (remainder filled in from reference TRBV5-6 and TRBJ1-1): DAGVTQSPTHLIKTRGQQVTLRCSPKSGHDTVSWYQQALGQGPQFIFQYYEEEERQRGNFPDRFSGHQFPNYSSELNVNALLLGDSALYLCASSLSGTGIPEAFFGQGTRLTVV.